The next 5 T cell receptor beta chains were all read from a single sample in a study of blood T cell repertoires in COVID-19. Produced via immunoSEQ multiplex PCR; TCRdb's table is partial and in-frame only. Of roughly 280,000 clones in the sample, around 84% were seen once. The sequencing sample was made of peripheral blood. The receptors derive from a man in his 60s with acute or convalescent COVID-19.

The chain combines TRBV6-2 or TRBV6-3 with TRBJ1-1; D unclear. CDR3 length equals 12 residues. In germline, CDR1 is MNHEY, CDR2 SVGEGT. V dropped 0 bases and J dropped 11 bases, with 10 bases sitting between them. The CDR3 DNA reads as TGTGCCAGCAGTTACTCGCAGAAAACGGCTTTCTTT. This gives the protein CASSYSQKTAFF.

V usage is TRBV3-1 (or the pseudogene TRBV3-2) and J usage is TRBJ2-2; D is undetermined. The germline V gene has CDR1 LGHDT and CDR2 YNNKEL (reference sequence). The germline V and J ends were trimmed by 3 bases and 0 bases, with 8 bases remaining between them. There are 15 residues in the CDR3. The CDR3 coding sequence is TGTGCCAGCAGCCACGAGCCCGCGAACACCGGGGAGCTGTTTTTT. Encoded protein: CASSHEPANTGELFF.

The rearrangement links TRBV28 to TRBJ2-5; TRBD2 matches 8 bases. V dropped 8 bases and J dropped 2; count of bases not matched to a gene: 7. The V gene's germline CDR1 is MDHEN and CDR2 SYDVKM. The length of the CDR3 is 14 residues. The CDR3 loop is CASWGGRLQETQYF. The CDR3, as DNA: TGTGCCAGCTGGGGCGGGAGGCTTCAAGAGACCCAGTACTTC.

The rearrangement links TRBV28 to TRBJ2-3, with TRBD1 identical over 9 bases. The CDR3 consists of 14 residues. The junction had 6 bases not matched to a gene; V was cut back by 10 bases and J by 1 base. Germline values: CDR1 MDHEN, CDR2 SYDVKM. Written as DNA, the CDR3 is TGTGCCACCGCACAGGGGGCAGGCACAGATACGCAGTATTTT. This sequence encodes CATAQGAGTDTQYF.

This chain connects TRBV29-1 to TRBJ2-2, with 7 bases identical to TRBD2. J gave up 4 bases and V 4 bases, and 6 bases lay outside the gene matches. Germline V gene sequence: CDR1 SQVTM, CDR2 ANQGSEA. The CDR3 has 14 amino acids. CDR3 in amino acids: CSVAAGVITGELFF. CDR3 in DNA: TGCAGCGTTGCGGCGGGAGTAATCACCGGGGAGCTGTTTTTT.